A selection of T cell receptor beta chains follows, all from one sample in a study of T cell responses to AZD1222 COVID-19 vaccine. Sequencing used immunoSEQ multiplex PCR; TCRdb keeps in-frame clones, though not all of them. Of 95,000 to 150,000 clones in the sample, approximately 85% were seen once. Sequencing was performed on peripheral blood, taken on day 0 of AZD1222 vaccination. The receptors come from an adult in good health. Each CDR3 is given with its conserved first and last residue. D genes are given only for firm matches. The size of a clone is reported for some rows only, either as once, few or many, or as a class for expanded clones.

cdr3_nt	cdr3_aa	clone_size	d_call	v_call	j_call
TGTGCCGTCAATTCCGGGACAGGGGTCACAGATACGCAGTATTTT	CAVNSGTGVTDTQYF	NA	TRBD1	TRBV24-1	TRBJ2-3
TGTGCCAGCAGCTCCGTCGCCCAGTGGAATGAGCAGTTCTTC	CASSSVAQWNEQFF	NA	NA	TRBV11-2	TRBJ2-1
TGTGCCACCAGTGAGCCAGCGGTGCAAGCCGGGGAGCTGTTTTTT	CATSEPAVQAGELFF	NA	NA	TRBV24-1	TRBJ2-2
TGTGCCAGCAGTCCTGGACAGGGGAACACTGAAGCTTTCTTT	CASSPGQGNTEAFF	NA	TRBD1	TRBV28	TRBJ1-1
TGTGCCAGCAGTGAAGCGCGGGGCGAGCAGTACTTC	CASSEARGEQYF	NA	NA	TRBV2	TRBJ2-7
TGTGCCAGCAGCCAACAAGTTGACACCGGGGAGCTGTTTTTT	CASSQQVDTGELFF	NA	NA	TRBV7-9	TRBJ2-2
TGTGCCACCAGCAGAGTTGATGTTGAGCAGTTCTTC	CATSRVDVEQFF	NA	NA	TRBV15	TRBJ2-1
TGTGCCAGCAGTGATCCAGGACAGAGAGGCAACAATGAGCAGTTCTTC	CASSDPGQRGNNEQFF	NA	NA	TRBV6-1	TRBJ2-1
TGTGCCAGCAGTGATCACAGGGGTTCCTACGAGCAGTACTTC	CASSDHRGSYEQYF	NA	TRBD1	TRBV25-1	TRBJ2-7
TGTGCCAGCAGCTTATATTCAGGGGAAAGCAATCAGCCCCAGCATTTT	CASSLYSGESNQPQHF	NA	NA	TRBV7-6	TRBJ1-5
TGTGCCAGCAGCTTGGGGGGCGTTGAGACCCAGTACTTC	CASSLGGVETQYF	few	NA	TRBV11-3	TRBJ2-5
TGCGCCAGCAGCCAAGCTGAGATCTCCTACGAGCAGTACTTC	CASSQAEISYEQYF	once	NA	TRBV4-1	TRBJ2-7